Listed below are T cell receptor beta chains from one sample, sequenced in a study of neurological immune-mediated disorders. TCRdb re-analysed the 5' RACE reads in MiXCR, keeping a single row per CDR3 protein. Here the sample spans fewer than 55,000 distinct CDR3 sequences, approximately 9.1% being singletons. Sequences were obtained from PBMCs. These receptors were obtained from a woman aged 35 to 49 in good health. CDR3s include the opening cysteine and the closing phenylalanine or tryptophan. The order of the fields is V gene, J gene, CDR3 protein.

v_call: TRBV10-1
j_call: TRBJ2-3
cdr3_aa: CASSATSGADTQYF

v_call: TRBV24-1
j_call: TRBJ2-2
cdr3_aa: CATARGGLADSNTGELFF

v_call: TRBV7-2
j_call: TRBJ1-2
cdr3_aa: CAISTRTGRYYGYTF

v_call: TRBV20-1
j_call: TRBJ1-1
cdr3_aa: CSARDRQGAEAFF

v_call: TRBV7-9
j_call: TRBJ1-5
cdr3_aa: CASSLGHLNQPQHF

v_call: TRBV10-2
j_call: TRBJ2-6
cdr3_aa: CASSTDRAGANVLTF

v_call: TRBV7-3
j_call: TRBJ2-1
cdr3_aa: CASSLNYYNEQFF

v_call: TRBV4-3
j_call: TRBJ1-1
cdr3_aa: CASSQGQYMNTEAFF

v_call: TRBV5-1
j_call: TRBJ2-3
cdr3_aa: CASSLSDTQYF

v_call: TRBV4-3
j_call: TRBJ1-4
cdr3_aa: CASSLGGPNEKLFF

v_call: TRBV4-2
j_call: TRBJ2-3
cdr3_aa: CASSQASTDTQYF

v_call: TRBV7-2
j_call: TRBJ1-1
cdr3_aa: CASSLVKGRGTEAFF

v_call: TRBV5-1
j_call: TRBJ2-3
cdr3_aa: CASSSPTTSGRAPDTQYF

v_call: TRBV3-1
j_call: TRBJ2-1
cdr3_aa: CASSQGRVGVEQFF